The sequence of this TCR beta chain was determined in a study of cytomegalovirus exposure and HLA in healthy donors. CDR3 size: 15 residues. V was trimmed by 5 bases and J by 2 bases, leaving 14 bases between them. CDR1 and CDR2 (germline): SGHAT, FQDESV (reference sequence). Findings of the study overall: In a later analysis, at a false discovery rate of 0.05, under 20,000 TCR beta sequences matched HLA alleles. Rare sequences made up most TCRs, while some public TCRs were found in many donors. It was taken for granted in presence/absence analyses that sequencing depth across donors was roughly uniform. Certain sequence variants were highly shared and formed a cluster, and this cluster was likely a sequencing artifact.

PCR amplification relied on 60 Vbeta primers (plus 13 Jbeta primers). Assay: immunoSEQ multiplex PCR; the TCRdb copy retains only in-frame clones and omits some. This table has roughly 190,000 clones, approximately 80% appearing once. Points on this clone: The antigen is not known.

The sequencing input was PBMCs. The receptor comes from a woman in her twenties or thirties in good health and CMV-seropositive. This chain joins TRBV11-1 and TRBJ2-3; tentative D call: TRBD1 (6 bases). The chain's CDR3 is CASSGGQHTTDTQYF. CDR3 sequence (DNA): TGTGCCAGCAGCGGCGGACAGCACACCACAGATACGCAGTATTTT. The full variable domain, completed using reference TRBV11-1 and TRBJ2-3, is EAEVAQSPRYKITEKSQAVAFWCDPISGHATLYWYRQILGQGPELLVQFQDESVVDDSQLPKDRFSAERLKGVDSTLKIQPAELGDSAMYLCASSGGQHTTDTQYFGPGTRLTVL.